The subject of this entry is one T cell receptor (beta chain). The data are from a study of blood T cell repertoires in COVID-19. Study information: Specimens from acute and convalescent COVID-19 originated in the United States, Italy and Spain. Sample material is recorded as cDNA or gDNA derived from T cells, B-cell-depleted T cells, or PBMCs.

V gave up 1 base and J gave up 6 bases, with 16 bases separating them. CDR1 is LNHDA and CDR2 is SQIVND in the germline V gene (reference sequence). The CDR3 length is 15 residues. Authors' methods: Amplification of reference gene primers provided the estimated nucleated cell counts. This table comes from immunoSEQ multiplex PCR, and its TCRdb copy is limited to in-frame clones, with some not included. Clone size and V and J calls were adopted from that table, with D and trimming inferred from the DNA. The table records 200,000 to 300,000 clones, approximately 86% of them present only once. Seattle enrolled patients during active infection and tracked them longitudinally.

The receptor was derived from a woman aged 55-69 years with COVID-19, enrolled during active disease. The sequenced material came from peripheral blood. This chain links TRBV19 with TRBJ2-7; TRBD1 is a possible D gene (7 bases). The CDR3 region has the DNA TGTGCCAGTAGTATAGGGGCGGGACAGTTCCGCGAGCAGTACTTC. This translates into CASSIGAGQFREQYF.